This T cell receptor beta chain is drawn from a study of blood T cell repertoires in COVID-19. Across the whole study: Some COVID-19 samples were acute and others convalescent; all came from the United States, Italy and Spain. Nucleic acid was either cDNA or gDNA, and it came from T cells, B-cell-depleted T cells, or PBMCs.

Germline V lookup: CDR1 MDHEN, CDR2 SYDVKM. CDR3 size: 15 residues. The V end was cut by 5 bases, the J end by 4 bases, with 14 bases between. Per the original methods: Amplification from reference gene primers served as the basis for estimated nucleated cell counts. TCRdb's copy holds only in-frame clones and misses some; the assay was immunoSEQ multiplex PCR. The D gene and trimming were derived from the DNA, and the V and J assignments and clone size from that table. The top ten hold 3.6% of the sample, which has approximately 250,000 clones, about 88% seen once. The TCR sequence derives from a man aged 18 to 29 with active or convalescent COVID-19. The chain employs TRBV28 and TRBJ1-4; D gene unclear. The sequencing sample was made of peripheral blood. The CDR3 DNA reads as TGTGCCAGCAGTGTAAGGACGGGAAATAATGAAAAACTGTTTTTT. Translation gives CASSVRTGNNEKLFF.